This entry lists 30 T cell receptor beta chains sequenced from one sample in a study of T-cell reconstitution after alpha-beta-depleted transplantation in children. Researchers prepared the TCRbeta library using unique molecular identifiers, the study reports. TCRdb processed the PCR reads anew with MiXCR; each CDR3 protein has one entry. The sample yields just under 250,000 distinct CDR3 sequences, about 25% seen once. The input for sequencing was PBMCs, taken before TCRalphabeta/CD19-depleted stem cell transplant. The receptor source for this set is a girl aged 2-15 years with Fanconi anemia, due to receive a stem cell transplant.

In this sample, this clonotype turned up many times. The V call is TRBV7-9, the J call TRBJ2-1, with 8 nucleotides matching TRBD2. This CDR3 contains 16 residues. Germline CDR1 SEHNR, CDR2 FQNEAQ (reference sequence). V was clipped by 4 bases and J by 0 bases; unmatched bases: 5. For the CDR3, the DNA is TGTGCCAGCAGCTCCAATAGCGGGGCCTCCTACAATGAGCAGTTCTTC. This encodes CASSSNSGASYNEQFF. Full variable domain (outside the CDR3, taken from reference TRBV7-9 and TRBJ2-1): DTGVSQNPRHKITKRGQNVTFRCDPISEHNRLYWYRQTLGQGPEFLTYFQNEAQLEKSRLLSDRFSAERPKGSFSTLEIQRTEQGDSAMYLCASSSNSGASYNEQFFGPGTRLTVL.

This clonotype was recorded many times. The chain combines TRBV29-1 with TRBJ2-3; TRBD2 matches 7 bases. CDR1 and CDR2 from the germline V gene are SQVTM and ANQGSEA. This CDR3 contains 13 residues. V dropped 5 bases and J dropped 2; count of bases not matched to a gene: 4. The CDR3 region is CSVRGVVTDTQYF. The DNA for the CDR3 is TGCAGCGTTCGGGGGGTGGTCACAGATACGCAGTATTTT.

This clonotype appeared a few times. The rearrangement joins TRBV5-6 to TRBJ2-3, with 13 bases aligning to TRBD2. The CDR3 length is 16 residues. The germline CDR1 and CDR2 sequences are SGHDT and YYEEEE. V lost 3 bases and J lost 6; bases outside the gene matches: 7. For the CDR3, the DNA is TGTGCCAGCAGCTCAGCACTAGCGGGGGGGTCGGATACGCAGTATTTT. Its protein is CASSSALAGGSDTQYF.

The chain employs TRBV29-1 and TRBJ2-7; D unclear. The germline V and J ends were trimmed by 5 bases and 2 bases, with 10 bases remaining between them. Looked up from germline, CDR1 is SQVTM and CDR2 is ANQGSEA. The CDR3 is 12 amino acids. Here the CDR3 reads CSVLNGAYEQYF. The CDR3 nucleotides are TGCAGCGTTTTGAACGGTGCCTACGAGCAGTACTTC.

This clonotype has a count of ten or more. Here the CDR3 reads CSATPPTGGADTQYF. Written as DNA, the CDR3 is TGCAGTGCTACCCCACCCACGGGGGGGGCAGATACGCAGTATTTT. The chain recombines TRBV20-1 with TRBJ2-3, with 8 bases matching TRBD2. CDR1 is DFQATT, CDR2 SNEGSKA, per germline (reference sequence). V was pared by 4 bases and J by 4 bases, with 10 bases of the junction left unmatched. The CDR3 length is 15 residues.

This clonotype has just a few counts. V is TRBV20-1 and J is TRBJ2-1; D is possibly TRBD1 or TRBD2 (5 bases each). This CDR3 has 16 amino acids. V gave up 1 base and J gave up 0 bases, with 13 bases separating them. Germline CDR1 is DFQATT and CDR2 is SNEGSKA (reference sequence). The CDR3 bases are TGCAGTGCTAGAGTCCAGAGGGGTAGCTCCTACAATGAGCAGTTCTTC. It is translated as CSARVQRGSSYNEQFF.

The sample holds a few counts of this clonotype. CDR3 amino acids: CASSFPGGPRDTQYF. CDR3 nucleotide sequence: TGCGCCAGCAGCTTCCCGGGAGGGCCGAGAGATACGCAGTATTTT. This chain joins TRBV5-1 and TRBJ2-3; TRBD2 agrees at 8 bases. The J segment lost 5 bases and the V segment lost 2 bases, leaving 7 bases of the junction unmatched. This CDR3 has 15 amino acids. Germline V gene lookup returns CDR1 SGHRS and CDR2 YFSETQ.

V gene TRBV20-1 combines with J gene TRBJ2-1, with D possibly TRBD1 on 7 matching bases. There are 16 residues in the CDR3. From germline, CDR1 is DFQATT and CDR2 SNEGSKA (reference sequence). The V end was cut by 6 bases, the J end by 4 bases, with 22 bases between. The CDR3 DNA reads TGCAGTGCCTTACCCAGGGGGGCAGGGTATTACAATGAGCAGTTCTTC. It translates to CSALPRGAGYYNEQFF.

This rearrangement joins TRBV28 to TRBJ1-2; perhaps TRBD1 as D (5 bases). This CDR3 region has 14 residues. Germline V gene sequence: CDR1 MDHEN, CDR2 SYDVKM. V was cut by 0 bases and J by 4 bases, with 9 bases left in between. The CDR3 DNA is TGTGCCAGCAGTTTATGGGGTCAGGGCTATGGCTACACCTTC. Protein: CASSLWGQGYGYTF.

The rearrangement joins TRBV20-1 to TRBJ1-5; maybe TRBD1 (5 bases). Deletions cut 2 bases from V and 3 bases from J, with 11 bases between. Germline CDR1 is DFQATT and CDR2 is SNEGSKA (reference sequence). This CDR3 comprises 14 residues. The CDR3 region is CSARMAGPNQPQHF. The CDR3 coding sequence is TGCAGTGCTAGAATGGCAGGGCCCAATCAGCCCCAGCATTTT.

This clonotype was detected a few times. The chain links TRBV29-1 to TRBJ2-6; D is undetermined. The CDR3 runs 13 residues. Germline CDR1 reads SQVTM; CDR2 reads ANQGSEA. The V end lost 6 bases, the J end lost 0 bases, and 6 bases lay between the germline ends. CDR3 protein: CSVENSGANVLTF. CDR3 bases: TGCAGCGTGGAGAACTCTGGGGCCAACGTCCTGACTTTC.

In this sample, this clonotype turned up many times. This chain uses TRBV20-1 with TRBJ1-1; possibly TRBD1 for D (6 bases). This CDR3 spans 15 amino acids. V was clipped by 1 base and J by 4 bases, with 16 bases between them. CDR1 and CDR2 from the germline V gene are DFQATT and SNEGSKA (reference sequence). The chain's CDR3 is CSARVPRGGGTEAFF. The CDR3 nucleotides read TGCAGTGCTAGAGTTCCCAGGGGAGGGGGCACTGAAGCTTTCTTT.

This chain joins TRBV18 and TRBJ2-5; 10 bases are a match to TRBD1. The CDR3 runs 17 residues. V lost 1 base, J lost 6 bases, and 11 bases stayed unmatched. Germline CDR1 and CDR2: KGHSH and LQKENI. The CDR3 here is CASSPRRTGQGYQTQYF. Written as DNA, the CDR3 is TGTGCCAGCTCACCACGAAGGACGGGACAGGGGTATCAGACCCAGTACTTC. The full variable domain, with the rest looked up from reference TRBV18 and TRBJ2-5, is NAGVMQNPRHLVRRRGQEARLRCSPMKGHSHVYWYRQLPEEGLKFMVYLQKENIIDESGMPKERFSAEFPKEGPSILRIQQVVRGDSAAYFCASSPRRTGQGYQTQYFGPGTRLLVL.

The chain is built from TRBV29-1 and TRBJ2-4; D is undetermined. The V gene lost 1 base and the J gene lost 11 bases, with 9 bases spanning the gap. CDR1 and CDR2 (germline): SQVTM, ANQGSEA. The CDR3 has 11 residues. For the CDR3, the DNA is TGCAGCGTTGAAGTCAGTCGGCTTCAGTACTTC. The encoded protein is CSVEVSRLQYF.

This clonotype was detected many times. The CDR3 DNA follows: TGCAGTGCTGCCACAGGGGGAGGTCAGCCCCAGCATTTT. This codes for CSAATGGGQPQHF. The gene calls are TRBV20-1 and TRBJ1-5, with TRBD1 identical over 8 bases. CDR3 length equals 13 residues. Germline CDR1 is DFQATT and CDR2 is SNEGSKA (reference sequence). The J segment lost 6 bases and the V segment lost 5 bases, leaving 6 bases of the junction unmatched.

The gene calls are TRBV10-3 and TRBJ2-5; D is perhaps TRBD1 (6 bases). V was trimmed by 9 bases and J by 2 bases, leaving 19 bases between them. The germline gives CDR1 ENHRY, CDR2 SYGVKD. CDR3 length: 15 amino acids. The CDR3, as DNA: TGTGCCATTATGGCTTATGCAGGGGCACAAGAGACCCAGTACTTC. Encoded protein: CAIMAYAGAQETQYF.

The CDR3 DNA reads as TGTGCCAGCAGCTTTTTCCGTAAGACTGGGGCCAACGTCCTGACTTTC. Amino acids: CASSFFRKTGANVLTF. V gene TRBV7-3 combines with J gene TRBJ2-6; D remains ambiguous. The ends were cut back, 3 bases at V and 2 bases at J, with 11 bases in the middle. This CDR3 has 16 residues. CDR1 SGHTA and CDR2 FQGTGA come from the germline V gene.

This clonotype was counted a few times. V is TRBV29-1 and J is TRBJ1-2; 8 nucleotides match TRBD1. The V segment lost 1 base and the J segment 2 bases; nucleotides outside the gene matches: 9. Per germline, CDR1 SQVTM and CDR2 ANQGSEA. The CDR3 length is 16 residues. CDR3 coding DNA: TGCAGCGTTGAAGCAGTGGACAGGGACAAGAACTATGGCTACACCTTC. Its translation: CSVEAVDRDKNYGYTF.

This chain links TRBV6-2 or TRBV6-3 with TRBJ2-7, with D perhaps matching TRBD1 (6 bases). V was clipped by 5 bases and J by 6 bases, with 11 bases between them. The V gene's germline CDR1 is MNHEY and CDR2 SVGEGT. This CDR3 contains 12 residues. The CDR3 DNA reads TGTGCCAGCAGTATACAGGGCTTCGAGCAGTACTTC. It translates to CASSIQGFEQYF.

The chain has TRBV2 and TRBJ2-5, with 11 bases that match TRBD2. Germline loops: CDR1 SNHLY, CDR2 FYNNEI. The CDR3 spans 16 residues. V gave up 6 bases and J gave up 0 bases; unmatched junction bases: 6. CDR3 residues: CASRPTSGKYQETQYF. CDR3 nucleotides: TGTGCCAGCAGACCGACTAGCGGGAAGTACCAAGAGACCCAGTACTTC.

This clonotype was counted at least ten times. The rearrangement joins TRBV29-1 to TRBJ2-6, with TRBD1 matching over 7 bases. CDR3 size: 17 residues. V shed 6 bases and J 0 bases; nucleotides not matched to a gene: 11. Germline lookup yields CDR1 SQVTM and CDR2 ANQGSEA. CDR3: CSVVGEGATSGANVLTF. The CDR3 DNA reads as TGCAGCGTAGTCGGCGAGGGGGCAACCTCTGGGGCCAACGTCCTGACTTTC.

This chain joins TRBV24-1 and TRBJ2-5; 7 nucleotides line up with TRBD2. The CDR3 extends over 15 amino acids. The germline gives CDR1 KGHDR, CDR2 SFDVKD. Trimming cost V 5 bases and J 0 bases; bases outside gene matches: 5. Written as DNA, the CDR3 is TGTGCCACCAGTGTTCGCGGGAGAAACCAAGAGACCCAGTACTTC. Protein: CATSVRGRNQETQYF.

The chain uses TRBV14 and TRBJ2-1; no definite D call. The germline gives CDR1 SGHDN, CDR2 FVKESK. CDR3 size: 15 residues. Deletions cut 1 base from V and 0 bases from J, with 7 bases between. The CDR3 coding sequence is TGTGCCAGCAGCCAAGCGGAGAGCTCCTACAATGAGCAGTTCTTC. As protein: CASSQAESSYNEQFF.

The J gene is TRBJ2-7, the V gene TRBV29-1; D is unclear. There are 13 residues in the CDR3. Trimming shortened V by 0 bases and J by 2 bases, and 8 bases separated the two germline ends. CDR1 SQVTM and CDR2 ANQGSEA come from the germline V gene. The CDR3 region has the DNA TGCAGCGTTGAAGAAGAGGTTCCCTACGAGCAGTACTTC. Protein sequence: CSVEEEVPYEQYF.

The chain is built from TRBV20-1 and TRBJ2-4, with D perhaps matching TRBD2 (5 bases). Germline loops: CDR1 DFQATT, CDR2 SNEGSKA (reference sequence). The CDR3 is 14 amino acids. Trimming shortened V by 5 bases and J by 5 bases, and 16 bases separated the two germline ends. CDR3 DNA: TGCAGTGCTGGAGGTTCGGGGTCCGAAAACATTCAGTACTTC. It codes for CSAGGSGSENIQYF.

This clonotype was counted at least ten times. The chain has TRBV29-1 and TRBJ2-2; D is possibly TRBD1 (6 bases). The germline gives CDR1 SQVTM, CDR2 ANQGSEA. The V end was cut by 6 bases, the J end by 3 bases, with 8 bases between. The CDR3 is 12 amino acids. CDR3 region: CSVGHYTGELFF. In nucleotides, the CDR3 is TGCAGCGTGGGACATTACACCGGGGAGCTGTTTTTT.

This clonotype was observed many times. The chain links TRBV29-1 to TRBJ1-3; D is ambiguous. The V and J ends lost 4 bases and 3 bases respectively, with 13 bases between them. In germline, CDR1 is SQVTM, CDR2 ANQGSEA. This CDR3 spans 14 amino acids. The CDR3 DNA reads as TGCAGCGTTGCGGCGTGGGGAGGTGGAAACACCATATATTTT. Protein product: CSVAAWGGGNTIYF.

This clonotype was observed many times. The chain carries TRBV6-4 and TRBJ2-2, with a possible D match to TRBD2 (6 bases). Between the trimmed V and J ends, which lost 2 bases and 6 bases, there was a span of 10 bases. The germline gives CDR1 MRHNA, CDR2 SNTAGT. The CDR3 is 14 amino acids. CDR3 loop: CASSDGGVSGELFF. For the CDR3, the DNA is TGTGCCAGCAGTGACGGAGGGGTTTCCGGGGAGCTGTTTTTT.

The table lists this clonotype with a few counts. The chain is built from TRBV6-1 and TRBJ2-7, with TRBD2 identical over 10 bases. The CDR3 sequence is 15 residues long. V gave up 6 bases and J gave up 5 bases; unmatched junction bases: 10. Germline CDR1 and CDR2: MNHNS and SASEGT. The CDR3 loop is CASSLSGRAWDEQYF. The CDR3 bases are TGTGCCAGCAGCCTCAGCGGGAGGGCCTGGGACGAGCAGTACTTC.

CDR3 loop: CASSYTMGQGLGETQYF. The CDR3, as DNA: TGTGCCAGCAGTTACACCATGGGACAGGGCCTTGGGGAGACCCAGTACTTC. This rearrangement joins TRBV6-5 to TRBJ2-5; 9 bases line up with TRBD1. The CDR3 has 17 amino acids. Germline values: CDR1 MNHEY, CDR2 SVGAGI. J lost 5 bases, V lost 2 bases, and 12 bases had no gene match.